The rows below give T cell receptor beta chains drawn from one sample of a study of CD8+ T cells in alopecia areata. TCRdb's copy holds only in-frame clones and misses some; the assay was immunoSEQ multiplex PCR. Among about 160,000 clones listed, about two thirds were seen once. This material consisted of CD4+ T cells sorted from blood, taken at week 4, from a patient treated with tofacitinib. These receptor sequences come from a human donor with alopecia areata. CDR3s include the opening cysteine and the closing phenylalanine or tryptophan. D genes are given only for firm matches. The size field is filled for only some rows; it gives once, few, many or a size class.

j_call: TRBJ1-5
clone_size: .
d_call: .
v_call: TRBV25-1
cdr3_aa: CASSDGPNQPQHF
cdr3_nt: TGTGCCAGCAGCGACGGACCAAATCAGCCCCAGCATTTT

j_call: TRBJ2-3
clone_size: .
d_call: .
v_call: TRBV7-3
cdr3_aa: CASSLGTDTQYF
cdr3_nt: TGTGCCAGCAGCTTAGGCACAGATACGCAGTATTTT

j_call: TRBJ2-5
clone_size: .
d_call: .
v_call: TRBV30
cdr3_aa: CAWSVLVGTQYF
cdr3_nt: TGTGCCTGGAGTGTACTAGTCGGGACCCAGTACTTC

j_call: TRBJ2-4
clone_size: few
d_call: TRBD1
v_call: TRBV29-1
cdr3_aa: CSVGQGVKNIQYF
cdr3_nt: TGCAGCGTGGGACAGGGGGTGAAAAACATTCAGTACTTC

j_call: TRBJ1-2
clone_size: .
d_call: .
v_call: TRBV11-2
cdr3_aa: CASSHALYGYTF
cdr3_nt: TGTGCCAGCAGCCACGCCCTCTATGGCTACACCTTC

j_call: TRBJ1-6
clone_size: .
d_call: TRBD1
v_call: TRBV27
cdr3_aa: CASRGLLTGGRGSYNSPLHF
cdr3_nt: TGTGCCAGCAGGGGTTTATTAACAGGGGGCAGAGGGTCCTATAATTCACCCCTCCACTTT

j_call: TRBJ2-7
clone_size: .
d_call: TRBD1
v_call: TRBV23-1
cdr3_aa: CASSPSDRGPHEQYF
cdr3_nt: TGCGCCAGCAGTCCTTCCGACAGGGGTCCACACGAGCAGTACTTC

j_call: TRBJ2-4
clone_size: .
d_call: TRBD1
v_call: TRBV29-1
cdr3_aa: CSVTAPGQVNIQYF
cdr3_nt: TGCAGCGTTACCGCCCCGGGACAGGTGAACATTCAGTACTTC

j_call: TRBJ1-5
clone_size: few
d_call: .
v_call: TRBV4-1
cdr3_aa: CASSQEQDIPNQPQHF
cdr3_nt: TGCGCCAGCAGCCAAGAACAAGACATACCCAATCAGCCCCAGCATTTT

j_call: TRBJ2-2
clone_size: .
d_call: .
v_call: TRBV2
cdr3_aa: CAKSPAPGVGELFF
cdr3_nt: TGTGCCAAATCGCCAGCCCCGGGTGTAGGGGAGCTGTTTTTT

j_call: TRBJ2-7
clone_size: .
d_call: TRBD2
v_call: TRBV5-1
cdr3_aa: CASSLVLAGGVGYEQYF
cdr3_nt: TGCGCCAGCAGCTTGGTCCTAGCGGGGGGCGTGGGATACGAGCAGTACTTC

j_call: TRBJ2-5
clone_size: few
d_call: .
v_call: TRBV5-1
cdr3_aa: CASSKWGPGETQYF
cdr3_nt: TGCGCCAGCTCCAAGTGGGGGCCGGGGGAGACCCAGTACTTC

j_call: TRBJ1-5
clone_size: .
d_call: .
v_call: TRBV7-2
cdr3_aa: CASSASNQPQHF
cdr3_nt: TGTGCCAGCAGCGCAAGCAATCAGCCCCAGCATTTT

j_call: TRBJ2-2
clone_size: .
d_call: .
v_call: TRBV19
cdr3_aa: CASSIQNTGELFF
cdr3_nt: TGTGCCAGTAGTATACAGAACACCGGGGAGCTGTTTTTT

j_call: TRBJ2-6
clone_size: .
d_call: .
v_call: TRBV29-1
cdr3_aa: CSVGGRGSGANVLTF
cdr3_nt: TGCAGCGTTGGCGGCAGGGGCTCTGGGGCCAACGTCCTGACTTTC

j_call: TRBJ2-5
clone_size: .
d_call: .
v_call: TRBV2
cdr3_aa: CAGEGQQETQYF
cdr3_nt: TGTGCCGGGGAGGGACAGCAAGAGACCCAGTACTTC

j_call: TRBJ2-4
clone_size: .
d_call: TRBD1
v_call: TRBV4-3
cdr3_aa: CASSHRDRGDIQYF
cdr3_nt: TGCGCCAGCAGCCACCGAGACAGGGGGGACATTCAGTACTTC

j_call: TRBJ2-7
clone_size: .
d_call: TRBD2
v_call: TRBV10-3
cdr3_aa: CAISVAGGTYEQYF
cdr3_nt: TGTGCCATCAGTGTCGCGGGGGGCACCTACGAGCAGTACTTC

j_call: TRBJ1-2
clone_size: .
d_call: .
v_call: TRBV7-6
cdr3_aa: CASSPAQAVTNYGYTF
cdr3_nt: TGTGCCAGCAGTCCTGCCCAGGCCGTAACTAACTATGGCTACACCTTC

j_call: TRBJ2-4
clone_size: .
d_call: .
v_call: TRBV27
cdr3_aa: CASSPGALLAKNIQYF
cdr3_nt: TGTGCCAGCAGTCCAGGGGCCCTCTTAGCCAAAAACATTCAGTACTTC

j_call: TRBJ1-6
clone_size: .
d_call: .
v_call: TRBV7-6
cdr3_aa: CASSLDLAGQSPLHF
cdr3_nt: TGTGCCAGCAGCTTAGATCTGGCAGGGCAGTCACCCCTCCACTTT

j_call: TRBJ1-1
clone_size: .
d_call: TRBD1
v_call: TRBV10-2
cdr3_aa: CASSDSRGVVAFF
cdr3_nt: TGCGCCAGCAGTGATAGCAGGGGGGTGGTAGCTTTCTTT

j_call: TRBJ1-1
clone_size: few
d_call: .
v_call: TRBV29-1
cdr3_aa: CSGGRANTEAFF
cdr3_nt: TGCAGCGGTGGCAGGGCGAACACTGAAGCTTTCTTT

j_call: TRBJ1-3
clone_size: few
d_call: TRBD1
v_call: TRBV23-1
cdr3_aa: CASSHEGANGNTIYF
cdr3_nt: TGCGCCAGCAGTCATGAGGGGGCGAATGGAAACACCATATATTTT

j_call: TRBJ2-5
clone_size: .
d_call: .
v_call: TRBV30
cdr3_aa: CAWSVGLAETQYF
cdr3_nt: TGTGCCTGGAGTGTAGGGCTGGCAGAGACCCAGTACTTC